This T cell receptor beta chain was observed in a study of circulating CD8 cells and anti-PD-1 response in melanoma. From live CD3+CD8+TCRalphabeta+ cells, four PD-1 and/or TIGIT subsets were sorted. The V and J ends lost 6 bases and 2 bases respectively, with 20 bases between them. Germline assignment: CDR1 MDHEN and CDR2 SYDVKM. This CDR3 is built from 16 residues. Each library started from approximately 15 ng of total RNA using the QIAseq Immune Repertoire TCR panel. TCRdb independently ran MiXCR on the reads; one entry per CDR3 protein. The sample records fewer than 950 distinct CDR3 sequences, over 5% being singletons. Findings and limits, study-wide: Published repertoire comparisons used only baseline and M1 samples.

By proportion, this clonotype is medium-sized (0.01 to 0.1%). Its cognate antigen is unknown. This receptor was identified in a human donor with melanoma. The chain uses TRBV28 and TRBJ2-7; TRBD2 is a possible D gene (6 bases). The sequencing here drew on CD8+ T cells from PBMCs, taken at baseline or after one month of anti-PD-1 therapy (not recorded which). This CDR3 is CASSTGSTYRTYEQYF. CDR3 sequence (DNA): TGTGCCAGCAGCACCGGGAGCACCTATAGGACCTACGAGCAGTACTTC.